The TCR beta chain described here comes from a study of T-cell memory formation after mild COVID-19. The overall study: Most TCR clusters belonged to a single donor.

The CDR3 covers 11 residues. The germline V and J ends were trimmed by 2 bases and 7 bases, with 5 bases remaining between them. Germline CDR1 and CDR2: SEHNR and FQNEAQ (reference sequence). Concerning this clonotype: The antigen is unknown.

Study-level results: Researchers report contracting CD4+ clones mostly in CM and EM, with CD8+ clones in EMRA. Clones contracting over day 15 to 85 were CD4/CD8 balanced, with later expanders leaning CD4+.

From 5'RACE with constant-segment primers came TCR alpha and TCR beta cDNA libraries that carried sample barcodes and UMIs. Via MiXCR, TCRdb re-called the 5' RACE reads, giving one row per CDR3 protein. The sample contains roughly 150,000 distinct CDR3 sequences, over 10% of which appear only once. The TCR sequence derives from a man aged 18 to 35 who had mild COVID-19 (a few samples of this study predate the infection). Cell type and time point are not known. Sequenced sample: PBMCs or a T cell subset sorted from them (not recorded which). The chain combines TRBV7-9 with TRBJ1-2; D is undetermined. CDR3 nucleotide sequence: TGTGCCAGCAGCTTACAGACTGGCTACACCTTC. Its protein is CASSLQTGYTF.